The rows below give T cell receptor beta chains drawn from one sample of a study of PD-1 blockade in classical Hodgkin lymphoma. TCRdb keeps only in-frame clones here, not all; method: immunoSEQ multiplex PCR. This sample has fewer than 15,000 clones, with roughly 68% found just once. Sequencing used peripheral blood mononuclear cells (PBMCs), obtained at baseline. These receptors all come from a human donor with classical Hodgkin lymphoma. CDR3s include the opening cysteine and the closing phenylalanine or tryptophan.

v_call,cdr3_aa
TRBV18,CASSPEEGRARNSPLHF
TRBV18,CASSPRRTYNEQFF
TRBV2,CASSEFFVGAEQYF
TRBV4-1,CASSQDLTSKQFF
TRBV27,CASSRDRVHEQYF
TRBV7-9,CASSLGTRGPTEAFF
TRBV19,CASSIARDTDTQYF
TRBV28,CASSLTASGRPYEQYF
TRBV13,CASSLKASKNIQYF
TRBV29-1,CSLGLAGVGEQFF
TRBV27,CASRGDGTHHGYTF
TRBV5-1,CASSLAQGGEKLFF
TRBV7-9,CASNSGGREEQFF
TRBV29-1,CSAGEFNGYTF
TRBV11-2,CASSPGNSPLHF
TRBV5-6,CASSLALADTGELFF
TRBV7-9,CASSLGIGTLQETQYF
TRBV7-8,CASSKTAAATYEQYF
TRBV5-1,CASSLIPGGEKLFF
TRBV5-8,CASSLVGTPLEQYF
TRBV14,CASSLETREVNTEAFF
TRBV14,CASSQEASGRPSYEQYF
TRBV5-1,CASSTGTLYEQYF
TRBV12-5,CATKFTGTGADWPQHF
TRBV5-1,CASSLVGGGLQETQYF
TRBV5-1,CASNRDGSAGELFF
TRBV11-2,CASSSREYEKLFF
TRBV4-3,CASSQTGVNTEAFF
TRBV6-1,CASSLLVEKDTQYF
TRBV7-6,CASSVGIQGNEQFF
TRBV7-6,CASSPSRTGSYEFDEQYF
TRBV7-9,CASSWDEYEQYF
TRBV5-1,CASSYNTQRQVF
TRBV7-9,CASSPPASGSYEQYF
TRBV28,CTSSELIAGAYNEQFF
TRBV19,CASSTRRVALREQYF
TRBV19,CASRSPQGDTEAFF
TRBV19,CAGRGDSTGNTIYF
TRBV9,CASSVGDTGELFF
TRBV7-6,CASSLASRVEQYF
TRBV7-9,CASSTARGQGRGGANVLTF
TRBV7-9,CASSFGQANTEAFF
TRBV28,CASSPLEGTYNEQFF
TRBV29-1,CSVGQMSSGAFF
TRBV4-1,CASSYIPETSTDTQYF
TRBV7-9,CASSSIPGDLAAFF
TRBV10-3,CAISSRDRGGDEKLFF
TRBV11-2,CASSPLYEQYF
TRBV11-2,CASSSGREAFF